This T cell receptor (beta chain) comes out of a study of T cells after yellow fever vaccination. General study findings and limits: Reappearing after the booster were most of the clones from primary vaccination (about 95% CD4, 70% to 90% CD8).

In the case of this clonotype: Antigen: not known.

The TCR cDNA carried a universal primer site and UMIs from 5'RACE template switching. Each CDR3 protein is one row after TCRdb ran MiXCR on the 5' RACE reads. Of approximately 160,000 distinct CDR3 sequences in the sample, 7% to 10% were seen once. V lost 5 bases and J lost 7; bases outside the gene matches: 12. The CDR3 contains 16 residues. The germline V gene encodes CDR1 SGHTA and CDR2 FQGNSA. The rearrangement uses TRBV7-2 and TRBJ1-4; 8 bases agree with TRBD1. This clonotype originated in a man younger than 35 who received the YFV17D yellow fever vaccine. Specimen: CD8+ T cells sorted from PBMCs, collected 45 days after the yellow fever booster vaccination. The CDR3 sequence: CASSTGPTGAPEKLFF. The CDR3 region has the DNA TGTGCCAGCAGCACAGGCCCGACAGGGGCGCCTGAAAAACTGTTTTTT.